This TCR beta chain was identified in a study of blood T cells in healthy people across ages. A J-beta primer mix and a sample-barcoded 5' primer were used in a second PCR of roughly 7 to 12 cycles. Using its own MiXCR run on the 5' RACE reads, TCRdb lists one record per CDR3 protein. The sample has 1.5 million to 2 million distinct CDR3 sequences; about 28% are singletons. The V and J ends lost 5 bases and 6 bases, in that order; junction bases with no gene match: 6. The CDR3 runs to 13 residues. The source material was blood. The sequence was obtained from a woman in her 30s in good health. This rearrangement joins TRBV12-3 or TRBV12-4 to TRBJ2-7, with TRBD2 matching over 8 bases. The DNA for the CDR3 is TGTGCCAGCAGTCCCCTAAGCGGGAGCGAGCAGTACTTC. As protein: CASSPLSGSEQYF.